A selection of T cell receptor beta chains follows, all from one sample in a study of early T cells in non-severe SARS-CoV-2 infection. TCRdb independently ran MiXCR on the 5' RACE reads; one entry per CDR3 protein. Of roughly 8,500 distinct CDR3 sequences listed, about 5% are singletons. Material for sequencing was whole blood. These receptors came from an adult who was a healthcare worker with PCR-confirmed SARS-CoV-2 infection or an uninfected control (not recorded which). Both conserved end residues are part of each CDR3. Fields, in order: J gene, CDR3 length, V gene, D gene, clone size, CDR3 DNA, CDR3 protein. D genes are given only for firm matches. Clone size is not always given. Where it is, it says once, few, many or a class for expanded clones.

j_call: TRBJ2-1
cdr3_length: 16
v_call: TRBV12-3/TRBV12-4
d_call: TRBD2
clone_size: many
cdr3_nt: TGTGCCAGCAGCCGCCGGACTAGCGGGAGCAGATATGAGCAGTTCTTC
cdr3_aa: CASSRRTSGSRYEQFF

j_call: TRBJ2-1
cdr3_length: 14
v_call: TRBV27
d_call: TRBD2
clone_size: many
cdr3_nt: TGTGCCAGCAGACAGCGGGACGCGTACAATGAGCAGTTCTTC
cdr3_aa: CASRQRDAYNEQFF

j_call: TRBJ2-5
cdr3_length: 16
v_call: TRBV11-2
d_call: TRBD2
clone_size: few
cdr3_nt: TGTGCCAGCAGCACCCCCGGCCTAGCGGGAAGCGAGACCCAGTACTTC
cdr3_aa: CASSTPGLAGSETQYF

j_call: TRBJ2-7
cdr3_length: 12
v_call: TRBV12-3/TRBV12-4
d_call: NA
clone_size: medium-sized
cdr3_nt: TGTGCCAGCACCGGGGTTGGGGATGAGCAGTACTTC
cdr3_aa: CASTGVGDEQYF

j_call: TRBJ1-3
cdr3_length: 15
v_call: TRBV5-1
d_call: NA
clone_size: many
cdr3_nt: TGCGCCAGCAGCTTGGTCCTAGGCTCTGGAAACACCATATATTTT
cdr3_aa: CASSLVLGSGNTIYF

j_call: TRBJ1-2
cdr3_length: 14
v_call: TRBV20-1
d_call: NA
clone_size: medium-sized
cdr3_nt: TGCAGTGCGTACCGGGGGGCGCGGGACTATGGCTACACCTTC
cdr3_aa: CSAYRGARDYGYTF

j_call: TRBJ2-2
cdr3_length: 16
v_call: TRBV7-6
d_call: TRBD2
clone_size: many
cdr3_nt: TGTGCCAGCAGCCCCCTCCGGGAGGGCCCCACCGGGGAGCTGTTTTTT
cdr3_aa: CASSPLREGPTGELFF

j_call: TRBJ2-7
cdr3_length: 14
v_call: TRBV7-2
d_call: NA
clone_size: NA
cdr3_nt: TGTGCCAGCAGTCTAGTAGGATTCTCCTACGAGCAGTACTTC
cdr3_aa: CASSLVGFSYEQYF

j_call: TRBJ2-1
cdr3_length: 15
v_call: TRBV7-2
d_call: TRBD2
clone_size: medium-sized
cdr3_nt: TGTGCCAGCAGCTTAGAAGGAAATCCTAGCGGGAGTCCGTTCTTC
cdr3_aa: CASSLEGNPSGSPFF

j_call: TRBJ2-3
cdr3_length: 15
v_call: TRBV12-3/TRBV12-4
d_call: TRBD2
clone_size: many
cdr3_nt: TGTGCCAGCAGTTTGGGACTAGCGGGAGCCGATACGCAGTATTTT
cdr3_aa: CASSLGLAGADTQYF

j_call: TRBJ2-1
cdr3_length: 15
v_call: TRBV19
d_call: TRBD2
clone_size: medium-sized
cdr3_nt: TGTGCCAGTAGTTATGGACTAGCGGGAGATTTTGAGCAGTTCTTC
cdr3_aa: CASSYGLAGDFEQFF

j_call: TRBJ1-6
cdr3_length: 17
v_call: TRBV30
d_call: TRBD1
clone_size: medium-sized
cdr3_nt: TGTGCCTGGAGCCCTAACGACAGGGGAGCCCTTAATTCACCCCTCCACTTT
cdr3_aa: CAWSPNDRGALNSPLHF

j_call: TRBJ2-5
cdr3_length: 14
v_call: TRBV5-6
d_call: NA
clone_size: medium-sized
cdr3_nt: TGTGCCAGCAGCCTAAGGACGGGACAAGAGACCCAGTACTTC
cdr3_aa: CASSLRTGQETQYF

j_call: TRBJ2-6
cdr3_length: 18
v_call: TRBV6-5
d_call: TRBD2
clone_size: medium-sized
cdr3_nt: TGTGCCAGCAGTTACTGGGGACTAGCGGGCTCTGGGGCCAACGTCCTGACTTTC
cdr3_aa: CASSYWGLAGSGANVLTF

j_call: TRBJ1-5
cdr3_length: 15
v_call: TRBV6-5
d_call: TRBD1
clone_size: medium-sized
cdr3_nt: TGTGCCAGCAGTGCCCGACAGGGGGTGAATCAGCCCCAGCATTTT
cdr3_aa: CASSARQGVNQPQHF

j_call: TRBJ2-1
cdr3_length: 17
v_call: TRBV20-1
d_call: NA
clone_size: medium-sized
cdr3_nt: TGCAGTGCTAGGAGGAGCCGGCTATTAAGCTCCTACAATGAGCAGTTCTTC
cdr3_aa: CSARRSRLLSSYNEQFF

j_call: TRBJ2-3
cdr3_length: 10
v_call: TRBV29-1
d_call: NA
clone_size: NA
cdr3_nt: TGCAGCGTTGGGTCAGATACGCAGTATTTT
cdr3_aa: CSVGSDTQYF

j_call: TRBJ2-5
cdr3_length: 14
v_call: TRBV7-2
d_call: NA
clone_size: medium-sized
cdr3_nt: TGTGCCAGCAGCTTAGCTGGCGTACAAGAGACCCAGTACTTC
cdr3_aa: CASSLAGVQETQYF

j_call: TRBJ1-2
cdr3_length: 15
v_call: TRBV19
d_call: NA
clone_size: medium-sized
cdr3_nt: TGTGCCAGTAGTGCTTGGGACGTCTTAAACTATGGCTACACCTTC
cdr3_aa: CASSAWDVLNYGYTF

j_call: TRBJ2-1
cdr3_length: 13
v_call: TRBV10-3
d_call: NA
clone_size: many
cdr3_nt: TGTGCCATCAGTCGGACGGTCGGCAATGAGCAGTTCTTC
cdr3_aa: CAISRTVGNEQFF

j_call: TRBJ2-1
cdr3_length: 16
v_call: TRBV5-1
d_call: TRBD2
clone_size: many
cdr3_nt: TGCGCCAGCAGCTTGGATGTTAGCGGGAGTCTGAATGAGCAGTTCTTC
cdr3_aa: CASSLDVSGSLNEQFF

j_call: TRBJ2-1
cdr3_length: 12
v_call: TRBV2
d_call: NA
clone_size: many
cdr3_nt: TGTGCCAGCAGTGCGACTAGTCATGAGCAGTTCTTC
cdr3_aa: CASSATSHEQFF

j_call: TRBJ2-3
cdr3_length: 16
v_call: TRBV7-2
d_call: TRBD1
clone_size: NA
cdr3_nt: TGTGCCAGCAGATTCCTCGGACAGGGAAGCACAGATACGCAGTATTTT
cdr3_aa: CASRFLGQGSTDTQYF

j_call: TRBJ1-1
cdr3_length: 15
v_call: TRBV18
d_call: TRBD1
clone_size: many
cdr3_nt: TGTGCCAGCTCACTAACACAGGGGGCTTGGACTGAAGCTTTCTTT
cdr3_aa: CASSLTQGAWTEAFF

j_call: TRBJ2-4
cdr3_length: 18
v_call: TRBV11-2
d_call: NA
clone_size: medium-sized
cdr3_nt: TGTGCCAGCAGCTCAGACACAGGGAAGGATTTGGGCAAAAACATTCAGTACTTC
cdr3_aa: CASSSDTGKDLGKNIQYF

j_call: TRBJ2-7
cdr3_length: 15
v_call: TRBV3-1
d_call: TRBD2
clone_size: few
cdr3_nt: TGTGCCAGCAGCCAAGAAGCTAGCGGGAGATACGAGCAGTACTTC
cdr3_aa: CASSQEASGRYEQYF

j_call: TRBJ2-3
cdr3_length: 13
v_call: TRBV7-3
d_call: NA
clone_size: NA
cdr3_nt: TGTGCCAGCAGCTTAATTCCGTCAGATACGCAGTATTTT
cdr3_aa: CASSLIPSDTQYF

j_call: TRBJ2-2
cdr3_length: 17
v_call: TRBV11-2
d_call: NA
clone_size: medium-sized
cdr3_nt: TGTGCCAGCAGCTTAGATCCTCTAGCGTCGAACACCGGGGAGCTGTTTTTT
cdr3_aa: CASSLDPLASNTGELFF

j_call: TRBJ2-1
cdr3_length: 13
v_call: TRBV5-1
d_call: NA
clone_size: many
cdr3_nt: TGCGCCAGCAGCTTGTGGTTTAACAATGAGCAGTTCTTC
cdr3_aa: CASSLWFNNEQFF

j_call: TRBJ1-1
cdr3_length: 13
v_call: TRBV20-1
d_call: NA
clone_size: NA
cdr3_nt: TGCAGTGCCCAAGGCGGGGTTCGGACTGAAGCTTTCTTT
cdr3_aa: CSAQGGVRTEAFF

j_call: TRBJ2-2
cdr3_length: 15
v_call: TRBV5-1
d_call: NA
clone_size: few
cdr3_nt: TGCGCCAGCAGCCCGACCGCGGTCAACACCGGGGAGCTGTTTTTT
cdr3_aa: CASSPTAVNTGELFF

j_call: TRBJ2-2
cdr3_length: 18
v_call: TRBV25-1
d_call: NA
clone_size: medium-sized
cdr3_nt: TGTGCCAGCAGTGCTCTGGGCGGACCTCCCTCGAACACCGGGGAGCTGTTTTTT
cdr3_aa: CASSALGGPPSNTGELFF

j_call: TRBJ1-6
cdr3_length: 13
v_call: TRBV19
d_call: TRBD1
clone_size: medium-sized
cdr3_nt: TGTGCCAACAGGGACAGGGTGAATTCACCCCTCCACTTT
cdr3_aa: CANRDRVNSPLHF

j_call: TRBJ1-4
cdr3_length: 12
v_call: TRBV10-3
d_call: NA
clone_size: medium-sized
cdr3_nt: TGTGCCATTAGCTACCAGGGCGAAAAACTGTTTTTT
cdr3_aa: CAISYQGEKLFF

j_call: TRBJ2-3
cdr3_length: 15
v_call: TRBV6-5
d_call: NA
clone_size: medium-sized
cdr3_nt: TGTGCCAGCAGTTACCAGCGTTATAGCACAGATACGCAGTATTTT
cdr3_aa: CASSYQRYSTDTQYF

j_call: TRBJ2-1
cdr3_length: 15
v_call: TRBV6-4
d_call: NA
clone_size: medium-sized
cdr3_nt: TGTGCCAGCAGTGACTCAACCGGGCAGGGCAATGAGCAGTTCTTC
cdr3_aa: CASSDSTGQGNEQFF

j_call: TRBJ2-1
cdr3_length: 13
v_call: TRBV20-1
d_call: NA
clone_size: NA
cdr3_nt: TGCAGTGCTGAGCTGACCCGCAATAGGGAGCAGTTCTTC
cdr3_aa: CSAELTRNREQFF

j_call: TRBJ1-1
cdr3_length: 16
v_call: TRBV19
d_call: TRBD1
clone_size: many
cdr3_nt: TGTGCCAGTAGTGAAGGACAGGGGGCGAGGTACACTGAAGCTTTCTTT
cdr3_aa: CASSEGQGARYTEAFF

j_call: TRBJ1-1
cdr3_length: 13
v_call: TRBV5-1
d_call: TRBD1
clone_size: many
cdr3_nt: TGCGCCAGCAGCTCGGGGACAGGGTCCGAAGCTTTCTTT
cdr3_aa: CASSSGTGSEAFF

j_call: TRBJ2-1
cdr3_length: 14
v_call: TRBV11-2
d_call: NA
clone_size: many
cdr3_nt: TGTGCCAGCAGCTTTAGCAGCATGCTTCCTGAGCAGTTCTTC
cdr3_aa: CASSFSSMLPEQFF

j_call: TRBJ2-1
cdr3_length: 15
v_call: TRBV20-1
d_call: NA
clone_size: medium-sized
cdr3_nt: TGCAGTGCTAGCCTCGGAAGCTACTCCTACAATGAGCAGTTCTTC
cdr3_aa: CSASLGSYSYNEQFF

j_call: TRBJ1-2
cdr3_length: 13
v_call: TRBV6-5
d_call: NA
clone_size: medium-sized
cdr3_nt: TGTGCCAGCAGTCGGGACGGGAACTATGGCTACACCTTC
cdr3_aa: CASSRDGNYGYTF